The clone carrying this T cell receptor (beta chain) was observed a handful of times. What it binds is not known. Given a much more abundant clone one base away, this may be a read error. The data originate from a study of tumor and adjacent non-tumor tissue in lung cancer. Study overall: The patients, around 9 men and 5 women, were roughly 30 to 76 with stage I to III disease.

A modified ARM-PCR protocol with three rounds of nested PCR amplified TCRbeta. MiXCR was run by TCRdb on the multiplex PCR reads, yielding one entry per CDR3 protein. The sample contains more than 85,000 distinct CDR3 sequences, approximately 82% of which appear only once. Findings and limits, study-wide: Compared with tumor, normal lung showed significantly lower TCR diversity. Tumor TCR diversity, when higher, was linked to shorter survival.

Trimming removed 5 bases from V and 0 bases from J, with 17 bases in between. This CDR3 has 17 residues. CDR1 LGHNA and CDR2 YSLEER come from the germline V gene. No cell sorting was done before RNA was extracted from the tissue. Newly diagnosed lung cancer patients had thoracic surgery in China, August–late 2014, without prior chemotherapy. This clonotype was obtained from a woman aged 55 to 70 with non-small cell lung cancer. Sequences were obtained from lung tumor tissue. The rearrangement uses TRBV4-3 and TRBJ2-1, with D possibly TRBD2 on 6 matching bases. Here the CDR3 reads CASSDWRGGSSYNEQFF. The CDR3 bases are TGCGCCAGCAGCGACTGGCGGGGCGGCAGCTCCTACAATGAGCAGTTCTTC.